The clone carrying this T cell receptor (beta chain) was seen ten or more times. The antigen remains undetermined. These data originate in a study of early T cells in non-severe SARS-CoV-2 infection. Findings of the study overall: Anti-spike CD8 responses were favored in VDJdb matching, and private and CD4 specificities were missed.

The CDR3 sequence is 14 residues long. Trimming removed 3 bases from V and 9 bases from J, with 14 bases in between. In germline, CDR1 is SGHNT, CDR2 YENEEA. Researchers attached unique molecular identifiers to individual cDNA molecules. A single record per CDR3 protein comes from TCRdb applying MiXCR to the 5' RACE reads. The sample includes around 27,000 distinct CDR3 sequences, 3% to 4% seen only once; the top ten take about 7.5%. The TCR comes from an adult who was a healthcare worker with PCR-confirmed SARS-CoV-2 infection or an uninfected control (not recorded which). Sequenced sample: whole blood. The chain uses TRBV11-3 and TRBJ1-4; perhaps TRBD1 as D (5 bases). The CDR3 loop reads CASSFSRGEKKLFF. CDR3 coding DNA: TGTGCCAGCAGCTTCTCTCGGGGGGAGAAAAAACTGTTTTTT.